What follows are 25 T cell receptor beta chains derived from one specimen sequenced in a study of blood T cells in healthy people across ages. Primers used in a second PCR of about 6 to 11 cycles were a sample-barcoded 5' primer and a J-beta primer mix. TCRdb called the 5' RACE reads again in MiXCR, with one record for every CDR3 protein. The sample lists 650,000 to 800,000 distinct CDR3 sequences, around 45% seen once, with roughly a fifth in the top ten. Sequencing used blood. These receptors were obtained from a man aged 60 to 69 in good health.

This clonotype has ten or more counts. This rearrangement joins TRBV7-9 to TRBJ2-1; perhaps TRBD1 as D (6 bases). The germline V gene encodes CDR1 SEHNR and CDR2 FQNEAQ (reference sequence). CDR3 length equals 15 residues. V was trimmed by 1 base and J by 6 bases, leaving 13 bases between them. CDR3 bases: TGTGCCAGCAGCTTAGAAACAGGGAACTCCAATGAGCAGTTCTTC. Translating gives CASSLETGNSNEQFF.

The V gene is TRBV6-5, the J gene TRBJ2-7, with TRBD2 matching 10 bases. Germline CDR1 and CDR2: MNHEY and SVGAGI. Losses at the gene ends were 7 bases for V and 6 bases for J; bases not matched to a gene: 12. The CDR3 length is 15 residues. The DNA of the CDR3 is TGTGCCAGCAAGAGGGCTAGCGGGGGACCGGGCGAGCAGTACTTC. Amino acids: CASKRASGGPGEQYF.

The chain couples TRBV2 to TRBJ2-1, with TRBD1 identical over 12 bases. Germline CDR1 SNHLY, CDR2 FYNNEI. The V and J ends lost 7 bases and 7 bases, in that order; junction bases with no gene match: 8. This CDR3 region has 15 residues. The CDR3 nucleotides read TGTGCCAGCAAAGAAAGGGACAGGGGGCGGAATGAGCAGTTCTTC. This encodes CASKERDRGRNEQFF.

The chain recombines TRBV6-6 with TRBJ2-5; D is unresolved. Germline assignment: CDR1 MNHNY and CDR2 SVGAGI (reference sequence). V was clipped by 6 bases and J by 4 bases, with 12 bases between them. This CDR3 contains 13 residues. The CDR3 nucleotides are TGTGCCAGCAGGGGCACCCCAGGAGAGACCCAGTACTTC. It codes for CASRGTPGETQYF.

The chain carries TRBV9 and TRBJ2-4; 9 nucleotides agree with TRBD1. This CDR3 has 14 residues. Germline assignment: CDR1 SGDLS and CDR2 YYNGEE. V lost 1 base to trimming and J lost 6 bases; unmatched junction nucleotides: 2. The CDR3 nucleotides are TGTGCCAGCAGCGTATCGGGACAGGGAAACATTCAGTACTTC. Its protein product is CASSVSGQGNIQYF.

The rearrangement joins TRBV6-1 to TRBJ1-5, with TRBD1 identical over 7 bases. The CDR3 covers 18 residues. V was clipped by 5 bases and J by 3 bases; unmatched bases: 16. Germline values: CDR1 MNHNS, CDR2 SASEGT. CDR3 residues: CASSMTRELGGHNQPQHF. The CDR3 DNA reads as TGTGCCAGCAGTATGACCAGGGAACTAGGGGGCCACAATCAGCCCCAGCATTTT.

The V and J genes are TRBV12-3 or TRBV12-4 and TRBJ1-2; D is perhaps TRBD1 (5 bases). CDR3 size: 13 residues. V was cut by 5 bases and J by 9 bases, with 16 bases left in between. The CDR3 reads CASSPGRGPRYTF. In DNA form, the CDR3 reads TGTGCCAGCAGTCCGGGGCGGGGTCCTCGCTACACCTTC.

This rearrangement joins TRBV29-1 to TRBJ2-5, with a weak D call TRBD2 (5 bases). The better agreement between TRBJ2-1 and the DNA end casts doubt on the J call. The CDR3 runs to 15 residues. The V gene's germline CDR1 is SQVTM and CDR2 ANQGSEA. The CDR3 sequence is CSVVNPGWAQETQFF. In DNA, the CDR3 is TGCAGCGTTGTAAATCCGGGGTGGGCTCAAGAGACCCAGTTCTTC.

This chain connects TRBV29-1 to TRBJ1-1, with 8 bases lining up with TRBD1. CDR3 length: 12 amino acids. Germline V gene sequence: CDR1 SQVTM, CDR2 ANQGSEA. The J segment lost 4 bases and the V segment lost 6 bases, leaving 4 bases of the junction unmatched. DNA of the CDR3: TGCAGCGTGTGGACAGGGTCCACTGAAGCTTTCTTT. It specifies CSVWTGSTEAFF. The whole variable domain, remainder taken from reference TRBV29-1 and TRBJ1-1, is SAVISQKPSRDICQRGTSLTIQCQVDSQVTMMFWYRQQPGQSLTLIATANQGSEATYESGFVIDKFPISRPNLTFSTLTVSNMSPEDSSIYLCSVWTGSTEAFFGQGTRLTVV.

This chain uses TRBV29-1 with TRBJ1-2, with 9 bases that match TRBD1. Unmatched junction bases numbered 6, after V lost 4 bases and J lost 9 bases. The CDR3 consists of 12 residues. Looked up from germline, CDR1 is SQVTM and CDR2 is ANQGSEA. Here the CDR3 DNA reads TGCAGCGTTGGGGGGACAGGGCTTCGCTACACCTTC. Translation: CSVGGTGLRYTF.

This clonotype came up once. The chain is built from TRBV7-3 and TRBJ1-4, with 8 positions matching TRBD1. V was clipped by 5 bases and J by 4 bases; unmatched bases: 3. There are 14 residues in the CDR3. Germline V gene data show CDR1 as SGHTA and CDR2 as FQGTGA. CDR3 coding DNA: TGTGCCAGCAGCCTGGACAGGGATAATGAAAAACTGTTTTTT. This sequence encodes CASSLDRDNEKLFF.

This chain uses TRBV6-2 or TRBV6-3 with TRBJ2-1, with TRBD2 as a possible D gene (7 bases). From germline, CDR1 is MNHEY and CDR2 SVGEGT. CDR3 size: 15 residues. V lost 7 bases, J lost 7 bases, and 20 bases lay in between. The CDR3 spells CASTDRGGPMNEQFF. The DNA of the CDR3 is TGTGCCAGCACTGATAGGGGGGGCCCCATGAATGAGCAGTTCTTC.

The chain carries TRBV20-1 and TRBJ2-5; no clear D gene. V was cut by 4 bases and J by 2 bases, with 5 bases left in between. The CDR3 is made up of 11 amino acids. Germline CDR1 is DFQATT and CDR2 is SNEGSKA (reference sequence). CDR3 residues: CSANRQETQYF. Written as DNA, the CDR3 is TGCAGTGCTAACCGACAAGAGACCCAGTACTTC.

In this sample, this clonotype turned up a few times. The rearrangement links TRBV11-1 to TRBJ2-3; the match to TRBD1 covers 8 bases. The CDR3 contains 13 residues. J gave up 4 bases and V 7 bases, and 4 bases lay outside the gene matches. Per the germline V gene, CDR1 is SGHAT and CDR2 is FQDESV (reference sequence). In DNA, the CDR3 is TGTGCCAGCACCACGGACAGGGCAGATACGCAGTATTTT. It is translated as CASTTDRADTQYF.

Here the CDR3 DNA reads TGTGCCAGCAGCTTAGGTCACGCGGCCCGCCAAGAGACCCAGTTCTTC. This sequence encodes CASSLGHAARQETQFF. The gene calls are TRBV11-3 and TRBJ2-1; D is undetermined. The CDR3 consists of 16 residues. The germline CDR1 and CDR2 sequences are SGHNT and YENEEA. The V gene lost 1 base and the J gene lost 13 bases, with 23 bases spanning the gap. Full variable domain (rest looked up from reference TRBV11-3 and TRBJ2-1): EAGVVQSPRYKIIEKKQPVAFWCNPISGHNTLYWYLQNLGQGPELLIRYENEEAVDDSQLPKDRFSAERLKGVDSTLKIQPAELGDSAVYLCASSLGHAARQETQFFGPGTRLTVL.

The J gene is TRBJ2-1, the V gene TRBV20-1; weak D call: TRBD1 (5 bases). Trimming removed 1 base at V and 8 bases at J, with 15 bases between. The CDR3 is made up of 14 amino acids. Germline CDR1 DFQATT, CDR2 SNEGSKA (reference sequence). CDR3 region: CSARVGRNFYEQFF. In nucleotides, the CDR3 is TGCAGTGCTAGAGTGGGGCGTAATTTCTATGAGCAGTTCTTC.

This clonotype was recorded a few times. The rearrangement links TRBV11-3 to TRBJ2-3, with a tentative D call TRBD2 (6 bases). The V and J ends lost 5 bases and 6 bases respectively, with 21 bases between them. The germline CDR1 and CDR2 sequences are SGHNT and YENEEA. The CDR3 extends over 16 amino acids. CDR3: CASSLSRLASADTQYF. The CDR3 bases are TGTGCCAGCAGCCTATCCAGGCTAGCGAGTGCGGATACGCAGTATTTT.

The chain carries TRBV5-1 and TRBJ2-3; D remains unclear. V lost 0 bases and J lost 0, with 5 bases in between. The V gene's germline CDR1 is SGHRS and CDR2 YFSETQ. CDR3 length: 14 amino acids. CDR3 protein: CASSLGESTDTQYF. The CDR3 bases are TGCGCCAGCAGCTTGGGTGAGAGCACAGATACGCAGTATTTT.

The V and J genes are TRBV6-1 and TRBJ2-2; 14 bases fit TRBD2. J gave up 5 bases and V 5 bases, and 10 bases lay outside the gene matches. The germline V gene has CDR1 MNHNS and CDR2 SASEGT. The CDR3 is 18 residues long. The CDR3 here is CASSLRLAGGRYTGELFF. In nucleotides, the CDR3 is TGTGCCAGCAGTCTTAGACTAGCGGGGGGGCGATATACCGGGGAGCTGTTTTTT.

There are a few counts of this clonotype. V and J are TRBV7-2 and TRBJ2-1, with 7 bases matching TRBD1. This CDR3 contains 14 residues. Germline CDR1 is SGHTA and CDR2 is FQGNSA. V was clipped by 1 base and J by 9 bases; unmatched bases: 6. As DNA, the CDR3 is TGTGCCAGCAGCTTAGAACAGGGGTTGAGTGAGCAGTTCTTC. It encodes CASSLEQGLSEQFF.

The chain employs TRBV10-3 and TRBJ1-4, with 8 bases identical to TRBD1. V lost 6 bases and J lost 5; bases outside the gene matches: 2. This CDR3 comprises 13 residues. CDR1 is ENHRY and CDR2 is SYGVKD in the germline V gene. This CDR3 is CAISRQGNEKLFF. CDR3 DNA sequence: TGTGCCATCAGCCGACAGGGGAATGAAAAACTGTTTTTT.

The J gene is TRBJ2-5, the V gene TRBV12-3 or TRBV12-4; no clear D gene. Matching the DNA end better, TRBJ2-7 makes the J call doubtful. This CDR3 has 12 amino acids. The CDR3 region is CASSPLGSEQYF. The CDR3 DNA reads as TGTGCCAGCAGTCCCCTCGGAAGCGAGCAGTACTTC.

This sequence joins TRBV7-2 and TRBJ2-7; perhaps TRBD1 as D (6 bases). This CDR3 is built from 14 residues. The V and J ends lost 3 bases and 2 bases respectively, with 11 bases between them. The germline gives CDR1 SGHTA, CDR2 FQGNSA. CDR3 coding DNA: TGTGCCAGCAGCTTTCCCGGACAGACCTACGAGCAGTACTTC. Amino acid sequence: CASSFPGQTYEQYF.

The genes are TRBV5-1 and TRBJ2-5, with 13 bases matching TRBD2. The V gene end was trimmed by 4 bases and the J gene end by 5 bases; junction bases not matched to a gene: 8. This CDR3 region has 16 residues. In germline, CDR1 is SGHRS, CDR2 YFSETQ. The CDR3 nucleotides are TGCGCCAGCAGCCAAACTAGCGGGGGGGCCCGGGAGACCCAGTACTTC. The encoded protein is CASSQTSGGARETQYF.

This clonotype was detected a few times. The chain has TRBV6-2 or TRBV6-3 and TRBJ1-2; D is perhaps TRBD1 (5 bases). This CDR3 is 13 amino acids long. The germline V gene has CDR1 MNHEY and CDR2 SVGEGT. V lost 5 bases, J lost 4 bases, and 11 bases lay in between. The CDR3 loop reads CASSAGQTYGYTF. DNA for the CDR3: TGTGCCAGCAGTGCGGGGCAAACCTATGGCTACACCTTC.